This TCR beta chain emerged from a study of cytomegalovirus exposure and HLA in healthy donors. Turning to the study itself: The approximately 120 validation repertoires, a later analysis reported, used the same platform as the approximately 730 repertoires from the first cohort.

This table comes from immunoSEQ multiplex PCR, and its TCRdb copy is limited to in-frame clones, with some not included. This table holds about 150,000 clones, 87% found once. The CDR3 extends over 14 amino acids. V lost 6 bases and J lost 0, with 9 bases in between. The germline V gene encodes CDR1 LNHDA and CDR2 SQIVND (reference sequence). Study-level findings and limits: Rarity marked most TCR sequences, yet some public TCRs occurred in many donors.

Comments on this clone: What it binds is unknown.

Separation from the roughly 690-subject first cohort characterized the roughly 120-subject validation cohort, to which the donors belonged. The specimen was PBMCs. The chain couples TRBV19 to TRBJ2-1, with a possible D match to TRBD1 (6 bases). The source is a man aged 18 to 30 in good health and CMV-seropositive. CDR3 loop: CASRRGSSYNEQFF. The CDR3 DNA sequence: TGTGCCAGTAGGAGGGGGAGCTCCTACAATGAGCAGTTCTTC.